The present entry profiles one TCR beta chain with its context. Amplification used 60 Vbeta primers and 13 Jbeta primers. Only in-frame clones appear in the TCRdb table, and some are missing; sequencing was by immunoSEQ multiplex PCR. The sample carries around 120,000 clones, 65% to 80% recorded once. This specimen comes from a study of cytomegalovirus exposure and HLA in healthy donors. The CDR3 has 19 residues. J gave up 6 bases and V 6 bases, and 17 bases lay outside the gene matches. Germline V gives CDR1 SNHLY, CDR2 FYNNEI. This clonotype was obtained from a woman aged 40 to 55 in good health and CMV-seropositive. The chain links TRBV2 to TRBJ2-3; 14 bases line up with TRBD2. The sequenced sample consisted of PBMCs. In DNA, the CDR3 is TGTGCCAGCAGACCCACCGGGACTAGCGGGGGCTCCCTCAAGGATACGCAGTATTTT. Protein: CASRPTGTSGGSLKDTQYF.